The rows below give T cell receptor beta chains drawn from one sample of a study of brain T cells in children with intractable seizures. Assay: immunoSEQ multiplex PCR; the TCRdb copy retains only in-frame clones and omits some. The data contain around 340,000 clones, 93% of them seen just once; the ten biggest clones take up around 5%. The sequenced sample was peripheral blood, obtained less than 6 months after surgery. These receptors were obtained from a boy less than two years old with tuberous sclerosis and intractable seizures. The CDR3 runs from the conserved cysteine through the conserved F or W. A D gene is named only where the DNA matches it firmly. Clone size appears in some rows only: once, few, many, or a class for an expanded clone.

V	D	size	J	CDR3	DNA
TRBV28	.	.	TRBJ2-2	CASSGRRTGELFF	TGTGCCAGCAGTGGCCGGAGGACCGGGGAGCTGTTTTTT
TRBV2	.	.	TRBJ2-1	CASSPGLPGNEQFF	TGTGCCAGCAGTCCAGGACTACCCGGGAATGAGCAGTTCTTC
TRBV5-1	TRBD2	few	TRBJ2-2	CATTSSGTLNTGELFF	TGCGCCACTACTAGTAGCGGGACATTGAACACCGGGGAGCTGTTTTTT
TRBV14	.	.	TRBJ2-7	CASSQGEKQYF	TGTGCCAGCAGCCAAGGAGAGAAGCAGTACTTC
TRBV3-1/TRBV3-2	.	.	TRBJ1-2	CASSQDIRAERYGYTF	TGTGCCAGCAGCCAAGATATTAGGGCGGAGAGGTATGGCTACACCTTC
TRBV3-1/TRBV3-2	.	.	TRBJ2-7	CASSGHSYEQYF	TGTGCCAGCAGCGGACACTCCTACGAGCAGTACTTC
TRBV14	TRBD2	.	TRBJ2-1	CASSEELKLAGVYNEQFF	TGTGCCAGCAGCGAAGAGTTAAAACTAGCGGGGGTTTACAATGAGCAGTTCTTC
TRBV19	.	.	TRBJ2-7	CATRWGYEQYF	TGTGCCACCCGTTGGGGTTACGAGCAGTACTTC
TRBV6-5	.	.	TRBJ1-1	CASRGENTEAFF	TGTGCCAGCAGGGGAGAGAACACTGAAGCTTTCTTT
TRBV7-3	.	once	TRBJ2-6	CASSPTLGANVLTF	TGTGCCAGCAGCCCGACCCTGGGAGCCAACGTCCTGACTTTC
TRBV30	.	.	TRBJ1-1	CACGGSTEAFF	TGTGCCTGCGGGGGCTCCACTGAAGCTTTCTTT
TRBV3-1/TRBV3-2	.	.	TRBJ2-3	CASSQDGGTPTTDTQYF	TGTGCCAGCAGCCAAGATGGGGGCACTCCAACCACAGATACGCAGTATTTT
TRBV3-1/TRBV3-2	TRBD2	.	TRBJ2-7	CASSLAGDSYEQYF	TGTGCCAGCAGCCTAGCGGGGGACTCCTACGAGCAGTACTTC
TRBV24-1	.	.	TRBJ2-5	CATSDFQGETQYF	TGTGCCACCAGTGATTTCCAGGGAGAGACCCAGTACTTC
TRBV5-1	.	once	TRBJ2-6	CASSLLGAGGANVLTF	TGCGCCAGCAGCTTGTTGGGGGCAGGTGGGGCCAACGTCCTGACTTTC
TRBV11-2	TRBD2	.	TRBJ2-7	CASSLVSGGNPPYEQYF	TGTGCCAGCAGCTTAGTTTCCGGGGGGAACCCCCCCTACGAGCAGTACTTC
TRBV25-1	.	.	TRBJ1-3	CASSADRYGNTIYF	TGTGCCAGCAGCGCAGACAGGTACGGAAACACCATATATTTT
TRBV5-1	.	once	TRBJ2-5	CASTFLSGSLQETQYF	TGCGCCAGCACTTTCTTATCGGGTTCCCTCCAAGAGACCCAGTACTTC
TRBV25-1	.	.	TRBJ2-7	CASSGTYEQYF	TGTGCCAGCAGTGGCACCTACGAGCAGTACTTC
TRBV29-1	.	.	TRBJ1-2	CSVVSNYGYTF	TGCAGCGTTGTCAGTAACTATGGCTACACCTTC
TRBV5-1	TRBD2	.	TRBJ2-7	CASSLVSGGAESYEQYF	TGCGCCAGCAGCTTAGTTTCCGGGGGGGCCGAGTCCTACGAGCAGTACTTC
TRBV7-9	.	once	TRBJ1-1	CASSSLVGGSFF	TGTGCCAGCAGCTCCCTGGTAGGAGGGTCTTTCTTT
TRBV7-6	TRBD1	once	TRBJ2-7	CASSLIETGQGVYEQYF	TGTGCCAGCAGCCTGATCGAGACGGGACAGGGAGTCTACGAGCAGTACTTC
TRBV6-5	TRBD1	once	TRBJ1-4	CASSYRQGGEKLFF	TGTGCCAGCAGTTACCGGCAGGGGGGGGAAAAACTGTTTTTT
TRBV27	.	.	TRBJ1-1	CASSLVGTPNTEAFF	TGTGCCAGCAGTTTAGTCGGGACACCGAACACTGAAGCTTTCTTT
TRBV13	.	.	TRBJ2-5	CASSSDQETQYF	TGTGCCAGCAGTAGCGACCAAGAGACCCAGTACTTC
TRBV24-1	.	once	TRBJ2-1	CATSDPEGPAYNEQFF	TGTGCCACCAGTGACCCAGAGGGGCCAGCCTACAATGAGCAGTTCTTC
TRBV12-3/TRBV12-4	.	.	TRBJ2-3	CASSRVLDTQYF	TGTGCCAGCAGCCGGGTTTTAGATACGCAGTATTTT
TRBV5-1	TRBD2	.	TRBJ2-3	CASTRRGGSTDTQYF	TGCGCCAGCACCCGGCGGGGGGGCAGCACAGATACGCAGTATTTT
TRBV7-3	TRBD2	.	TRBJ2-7	CASSLAGAAYEQYF	TGTGCCAGCAGCTTAGCGGGAGCCGCCTACGAGCAGTACTTC
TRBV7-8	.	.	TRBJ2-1	CASSHGQNNEQFF	TGTGCCAGCAGCCACGGACAGAACAATGAGCAGTTCTTC
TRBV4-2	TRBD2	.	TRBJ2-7	CASSQGMTSGSYEQYF	TGTGCCAGCAGCCAAGGTATGACTAGCGGGTCCTACGAGCAGTACTTC
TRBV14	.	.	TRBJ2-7	CASSQGPTPYEQYF	TGTGCCAGCAGCCAGGGACCTACCCCCTACGAGCAGTACTTC
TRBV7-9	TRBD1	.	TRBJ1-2	CASSLAKTGGYTF	TGTGCCAGCAGCTTAGCTAAGACAGGGGGCTACACCTTC
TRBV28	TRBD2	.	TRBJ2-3	CATQWAGGPPDTQYF	TGTGCCACCCAGTGGGCGGGAGGGCCCCCAGATACGCAGTATTTT
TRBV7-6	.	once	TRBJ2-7	CASSSPGPSYEQYF	TGTGCCAGCAGCTCACCGGGACCGAGCTACGAGCAGTACTTC